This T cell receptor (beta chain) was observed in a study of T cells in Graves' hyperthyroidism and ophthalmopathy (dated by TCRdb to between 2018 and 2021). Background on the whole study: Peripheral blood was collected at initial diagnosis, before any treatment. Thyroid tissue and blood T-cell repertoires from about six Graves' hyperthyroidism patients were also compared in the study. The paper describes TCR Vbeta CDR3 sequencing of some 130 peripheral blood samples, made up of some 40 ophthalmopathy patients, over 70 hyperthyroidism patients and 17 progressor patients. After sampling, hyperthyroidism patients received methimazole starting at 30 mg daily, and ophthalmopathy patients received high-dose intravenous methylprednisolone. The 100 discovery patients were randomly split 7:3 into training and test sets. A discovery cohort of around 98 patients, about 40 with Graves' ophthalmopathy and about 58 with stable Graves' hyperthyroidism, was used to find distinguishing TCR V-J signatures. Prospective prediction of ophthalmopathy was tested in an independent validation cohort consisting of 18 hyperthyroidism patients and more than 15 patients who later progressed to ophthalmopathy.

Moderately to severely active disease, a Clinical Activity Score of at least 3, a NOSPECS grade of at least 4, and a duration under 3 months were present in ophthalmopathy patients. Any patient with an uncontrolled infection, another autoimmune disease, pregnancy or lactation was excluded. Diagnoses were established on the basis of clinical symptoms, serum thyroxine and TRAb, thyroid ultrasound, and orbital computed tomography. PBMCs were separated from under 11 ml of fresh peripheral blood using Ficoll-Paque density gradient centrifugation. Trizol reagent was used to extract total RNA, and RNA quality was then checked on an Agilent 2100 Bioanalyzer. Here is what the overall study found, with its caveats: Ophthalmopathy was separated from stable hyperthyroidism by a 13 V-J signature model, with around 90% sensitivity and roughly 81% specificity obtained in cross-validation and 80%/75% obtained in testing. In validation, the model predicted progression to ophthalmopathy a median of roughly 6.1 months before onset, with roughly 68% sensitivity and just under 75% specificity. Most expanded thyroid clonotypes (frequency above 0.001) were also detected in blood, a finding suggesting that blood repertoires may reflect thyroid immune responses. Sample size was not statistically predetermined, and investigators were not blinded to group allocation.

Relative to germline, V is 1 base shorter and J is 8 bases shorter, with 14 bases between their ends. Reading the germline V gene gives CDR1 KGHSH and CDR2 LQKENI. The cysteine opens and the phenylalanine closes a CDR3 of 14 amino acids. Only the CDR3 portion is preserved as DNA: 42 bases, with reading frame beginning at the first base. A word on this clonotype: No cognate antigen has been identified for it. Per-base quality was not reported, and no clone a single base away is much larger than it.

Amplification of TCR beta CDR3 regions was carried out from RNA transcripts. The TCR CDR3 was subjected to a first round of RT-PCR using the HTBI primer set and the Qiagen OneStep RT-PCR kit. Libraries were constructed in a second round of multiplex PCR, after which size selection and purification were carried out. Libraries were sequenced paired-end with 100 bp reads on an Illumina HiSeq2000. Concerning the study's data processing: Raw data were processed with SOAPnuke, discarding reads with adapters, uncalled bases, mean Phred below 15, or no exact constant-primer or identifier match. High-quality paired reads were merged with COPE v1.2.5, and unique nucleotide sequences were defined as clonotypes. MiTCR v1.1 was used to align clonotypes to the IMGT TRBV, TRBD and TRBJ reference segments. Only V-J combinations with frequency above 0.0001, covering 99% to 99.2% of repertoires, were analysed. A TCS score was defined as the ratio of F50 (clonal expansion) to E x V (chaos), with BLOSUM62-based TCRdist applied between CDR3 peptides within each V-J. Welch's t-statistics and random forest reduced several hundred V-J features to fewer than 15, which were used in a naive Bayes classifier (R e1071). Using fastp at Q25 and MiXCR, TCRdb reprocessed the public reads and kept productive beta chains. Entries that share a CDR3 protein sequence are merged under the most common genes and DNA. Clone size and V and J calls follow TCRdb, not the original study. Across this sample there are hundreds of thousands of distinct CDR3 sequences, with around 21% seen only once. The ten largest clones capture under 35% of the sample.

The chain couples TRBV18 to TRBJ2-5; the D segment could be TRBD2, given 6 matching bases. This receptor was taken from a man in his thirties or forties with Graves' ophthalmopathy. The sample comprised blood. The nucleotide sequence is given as TGTGCCAGCTCACCACGGGACTTAAAACAAACCCAGTACTTC. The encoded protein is CASSPRDLKQTQYF.